This is a list of T cell receptor beta chains from one sample in a study of blood T cell repertoires in COVID-19. Sequenced by immunoSEQ multiplex PCR; TCRdb stores in-frame clones only, minus some. The sample records 210,000 or so clones, about 80% being singletons. The material sequenced was PBMCs or T cells enriched from blood (not recorded which). The origin of the receptors is a woman aged 45 to 65 who had been exposed to COVID-19. Both conserved end residues are part of each CDR3. D genes are given only for firm matches. The listing skips clone size in some rows; elsewhere it reads once, few, many or a size class.

v_gene	j_gene	d_gene	abundance	CDR3nt	CDR3aa
TRBV28	TRBJ1-2	NA	NA	TGTGCCAGCACCCCTGGGGGCCCCTATGACTACACCTTC	CASTPGGPYDYTF
TRBV5-6	TRBJ2-4	TRBD1	NA	TGTGCCAGCAGCTCGGACAGGGGTAGGGTAAACATTCAGTACTTC	CASSSDRGRVNIQYF
TRBV10-1	TRBJ2-1	TRBD2	NA	TGCGCCAGCAGTGATAGGACTAGCGGGGGCAATGAGCAGTTCTTC	CASSDRTSGGNEQFF
TRBV15	TRBJ2-5	TRBD2	NA	TGTGCCACCAGCAGAGGGCAACTAGCGGGGGTGGGGGAGACCCAGTACTTC	CATSRGQLAGVGETQYF
TRBV19	TRBJ1-6	NA	once	TGTGCCAGTAGCATCCCAGGCAGGGGAAGTTCACCCCTCCACTTT	CASSIPGRGSSPLHF
TRBV27	TRBJ2-2	TRBD2	NA	TGTGCCAGCAGAACTAGCGGGGGGGCCGGGGAGCTGTTTTTT	CASRTSGGAGELFF
TRBV5-1	TRBJ2-1	TRBD1	NA	TGCGCCAGCACGGCCGAGACAGGGGGTCGATACAATGAGCAGTTCTTC	CASTAETGGRYNEQFF
TRBV7-3	TRBJ2-1	NA	once	TGTGCCAGCAGCCTGGGTGGGGGCAGGGCTAACAATGAGCAGTTCTTC	CASSLGGGRANNEQFF
TRBV30	TRBJ2-7	TRBD1	NA	TGTGCCTGGAGTCCCGGGACAGTCTACGAGCAGTACTTC	CAWSPGTVYEQYF
TRBV3-1/TRBV3-2	TRBJ2-3	TRBD2	once	TGTGCCAGCAGCCAAGTCGGGCCTAGCGGGGTCACAGATACGCAGTATTTT	CASSQVGPSGVTDTQYF
TRBV19	TRBJ2-3	NA	NA	TGTGCCAGTAGTCCCGGACGGGGGGCTACGCAGTATTTT	CASSPGRGATQYF
TRBV7-9	TRBJ1-3	NA	NA	TGTGCCAGCAGCTTAGGGAGGCCGAACTCTGGAAACACCATATATTTT	CASSLGRPNSGNTIYF
TRBV7-3	TRBJ1-1	NA	NA	TGTGCCAGCAGCGTGGACAAGGGCACTGAAGCTTTCTTT	CASSVDKGTEAFF
TRBV5-6	TRBJ1-1	NA	NA	TGTGCCAGCAGCAACGGTAGACAGATGAACACTGAAGCTTTCTTT	CASSNGRQMNTEAFF
TRBV5-6	TRBJ2-2	NA	many	TGTGCCAGCAGCTTGGTCGACAGAAACACCGGGGAGCTGTTTTTT	CASSLVDRNTGELFF
TRBV4-2	TRBJ2-5	NA	few	TGTGCCAGCAGCCAAGAAGGGGGAGTCATAGAAGAGACCCAGTACTTC	CASSQEGGVIEETQYF
TRBV5-1	TRBJ1-4	TRBD1	many	TGCGCCAGCAGGGTTACCGGGACAGGTTCTGAAAAACTGTTTTTT	CASRVTGTGSEKLFF
TRBV6-6	TRBJ2-1	TRBD2	NA	TGTGCCAGCAATACGGGGGGTACTTACAATGAGCAGTTCTTC	CASNTGGTYNEQFF
TRBV10-3	TRBJ2-7	NA	once	TGTGCCATCAGTGGAGGGGACACCAACTCCTACGAGCAGTACTTC	CAISGGDTNSYEQYF
TRBV28	TRBJ1-6	NA	few	TGTGCCAGCAGTTTAAATTTCCTACCCCTCCACTTT	CASSLNFLPLHF
TRBV4-2	TRBJ2-2	TRBD2	NA	TGTGCCAGCAGCCAAGATTTAAGGCTAGCGGGACCAAACACCGGGGAGCTGTTTTTT	CASSQDLRLAGPNTGELFF
TRBV12-5	TRBJ1-3	TRBD1	NA	TGTGCTAGTGGTCCGGGACAGGGGGGGAACACCATATATTTT	CASGPGQGGNTIYF
TRBV25-1	TRBJ2-2	NA	NA	TGTGCCAGCAAGAGGGCAGGGGCGACCGGGGAGCTGTTTTTT	CASKRAGATGELFF
TRBV7-9	TRBJ1-1	NA	NA	TGTGCCAGCAGCTTAGGAGCAGAGGACACTGAAGCTTTCTTT	CASSLGAEDTEAFF
TRBV10-3	TRBJ2-7	NA	NA	TGTGCCATCAGTGATTCGTGGAGTCGTCAGGGCGACTCCCTGGTCTACGAGCAGTACTTC	CAISDSWSRQGDSLVYEQYF
TRBV18	TRBJ2-2	TRBD1	NA	TGTGCCAGCTCACGGACAGGAATGAACACCGGGGAGCTGTTTTTT	CASSRTGMNTGELFF
TRBV9	TRBJ1-3	NA	many	TGTGCCAGCAGCGTAGCGACAACTGGAAACACCATATATTTT	CASSVATTGNTIYF
TRBV5-5	TRBJ2-1	TRBD1	NA	TGTGCCAGCAGCTTGCTGACAGGGTTGGTACATGAGCAGTTCTTC	CASSLLTGLVHEQFF
TRBV27	TRBJ1-1	NA	NA	TGTGCCAGCCTTCCGGCAGGGTCCGGTGAAGCTTTCTTT	CASLPAGSGEAFF
TRBV6-6	TRBJ1-6	NA	few	TGTGCCAGCACCTCTGGGGGGGGGCTGGATAATTCACCCCTCCACTTT	CASTSGGGLDNSPLHF
TRBV6-5	TRBJ2-3	TRBD2	NA	TGTGCCAGCGGGGGGGGTAACGGGCATACGCAGTATTTT	CASGGGNGHTQYF
TRBV18	TRBJ2-5	TRBD1	NA	TGTGCCAGCTCACCAGGTGACAGGGAAGAGACCCAGTACTTC	CASSPGDREETQYF
TRBV28	TRBJ2-2	TRBD2	NA	TGTGCCAGCAGTCGTACTAGCGGGGGTTCCACCGGGGAGCTGTTTTTT	CASSRTSGGSTGELFF
TRBV11-2	TRBJ1-1	TRBD1	NA	TGTGCCAGCAGCCCCAGGGGGCGGGAAACTGAAGCTTTCTTT	CASSPRGRETEAFF
TRBV5-1	TRBJ2-7	NA	NA	TGCGCCAGCAGCTTTGCGAAGACCTACGAGCAGTACTTC	CASSFAKTYEQYF
TRBV7-2	TRBJ1-3	NA	NA	TGTGCCAGCAGCTTAACAGTCTCTGGAAACACCATATATTTT	CASSLTVSGNTIYF
TRBV5-4	TRBJ1-1	NA	NA	TGTGCCAGCAGCTTGGCCGGGGGGGGGAACACTGAAGCTTTCTTT	CASSLAGGGNTEAFF
TRBV6-5	TRBJ1-2	TRBD1	NA	TGTGCCAGCAGCTCCCCGGGACAGACGAACTATGGCTACACCTTC	CASSSPGQTNYGYTF